Listed below are T cell receptor beta chains from one sample, sequenced in a study of T cell changes during pregnancy in multiple sclerosis. The table came from immunoSEQ multiplex PCR; TCRdb's copy has only in-frame clones and leaves some out. Found here are around 29,000 clones, 85% to 90% of them singletons; the top ten hold around 8%. The starting material was CD8+ T cells from peripheral blood mononuclear cells, obtained after pregnancy. The receptors stem from a female donor with multiple sclerosis, enrolled in a pregnancy study. Both conserved end residues are part of each CDR3. Each record gives: V gene, J gene, clone size, D gene, CDR3 DNA, CDR3 protein. A D gene is named only where the DNA matches it firmly. Not all rows give a size; the values are once, few, many and, for expanded clones, a class.

v_call: TRBV27; j_call: TRBJ2-3; clone_size: .; d_call: .; cdr3_nt: TGTGCCAGCAGTTCCCGAGAAGCCACAGATACGCAGTATTTT; cdr3_aa: CASSSREATDTQYF
v_call: TRBV19; j_call: TRBJ1-6; clone_size: .; d_call: .; cdr3_nt: TGTGCCAGTAGTATCGTGGCAAATTCACCCCTCCACTTT; cdr3_aa: CASSIVANSPLHF
v_call: TRBV6-1; j_call: TRBJ2-7; clone_size: .; d_call: .; cdr3_nt: TGTGCCAGCACCGAAGGGACATTTCCCTACGAGCAGTACTTC; cdr3_aa: CASTEGTFPYEQYF
v_call: TRBV4-2; j_call: TRBJ1-6; clone_size: .; d_call: .; cdr3_nt: TGTGCCAGCAGCCAAAGACAGGATAATTCACCCCTCCACTTT; cdr3_aa: CASSQRQDNSPLHF
v_call: TRBV30; j_call: TRBJ1-5; clone_size: .; d_call: .; cdr3_nt: TGTGCCTGGAGTGTATGGGGAGGCAATCAGCCCCAGCATTTT; cdr3_aa: CAWSVWGGNQPQHF
v_call: TRBV4-3; j_call: TRBJ2-7; clone_size: .; d_call: TRBD2; cdr3_nt: TGCGCCAGCAGCCAAGATCTGCGGGGGGTCGGCGAGCAGTACTTC; cdr3_aa: CASSQDLRGVGEQYF
v_call: TRBV16; j_call: TRBJ1-1; clone_size: .; d_call: .; cdr3_nt: TGTGCCAGCAGCCAAGGGGGGGGGCGTCGGACTGAAGCTTTCTTT; cdr3_aa: CASSQGGGRRTEAFF
v_call: TRBV11-2; j_call: TRBJ2-1; clone_size: .; d_call: TRBD2; cdr3_nt: TGTGCCAGCAGCTTAGTTCGCGGGGGGGCGTTGAATGAGCAGTTCTTC; cdr3_aa: CASSLVRGGALNEQFF
v_call: TRBV7-3; j_call: TRBJ2-3; clone_size: once; d_call: .; cdr3_nt: TGTGCCAGCAGCCCCATTCCGGGGATTGGGGCAGATACGCAGTATTTT; cdr3_aa: CASSPIPGIGADTQYF
v_call: TRBV28; j_call: TRBJ1-6; clone_size: once; d_call: .; cdr3_nt: TGTGCCAGCAGCCTCCTGCGTGAGGGGGACCTCCACTTT; cdr3_aa: CASSLLREGDLHF
v_call: TRBV2; j_call: TRBJ1-2; clone_size: .; d_call: TRBD1; cdr3_nt: TGTGCCAGCAGCCTCGACAGGGTTGGGTATGGCTACACCTTC; cdr3_aa: CASSLDRVGYGYTF
v_call: TRBV4-1; j_call: TRBJ2-3; clone_size: .; d_call: TRBD2; cdr3_nt: TGCGCCAGCAGCCCGTCAGGGGCGGGGGGAGAAGATACGCAGTATTTT; cdr3_aa: CASSPSGAGGEDTQYF
v_call: TRBV27; j_call: TRBJ2-7; clone_size: .; d_call: TRBD1; cdr3_nt: TGTGCCAGCAGTACCACCGGGACAGGGAGCTCCTACGAGCAGTACTTC; cdr3_aa: CASSTTGTGSSYEQYF
v_call: TRBV9; j_call: TRBJ2-7; clone_size: .; d_call: TRBD1; cdr3_nt: TGTGCCAGCAGCGTAGCTTTCGGACAGGCCTACGAGCAGTACTTC; cdr3_aa: CASSVAFGQAYEQYF
v_call: TRBV14; j_call: TRBJ2-7; clone_size: .; d_call: TRBD1; cdr3_nt: TGTGCCAGCAGCCCGACAGGGCCCTACGAGCAGTACTTC; cdr3_aa: CASSPTGPYEQYF
v_call: TRBV6-1; j_call: TRBJ2-3; clone_size: once; d_call: TRBD2; cdr3_nt: TGTGCCAGCAGTGGACGAGCGGGGCGCGCAGATACGCAGTATTTT; cdr3_aa: CASSGRAGRADTQYF
v_call: TRBV4-3; j_call: TRBJ2-1; clone_size: medium-sized; d_call: TRBD2; cdr3_nt: TGCGCCAGCAGCCAGACTAGCGGGGGGGCCTACAATGAGCAGTTCTTC; cdr3_aa: CASSQTSGGAYNEQFF
v_call: TRBV2; j_call: TRBJ2-1; clone_size: .; d_call: TRBD2; cdr3_nt: TGTGCCAGCAGTGTCGGGCGGGGGGGCCTAATGCATGAGCAGTTCTTC; cdr3_aa: CASSVGRGGLMHEQFF
v_call: TRBV4-3; j_call: TRBJ2-3; clone_size: .; d_call: TRBD2; cdr3_nt: TGCGCCAGCAGCCAAGATCCGCAGTACTCCATAGCGGGGGAGTCAAATACGCAGTATTTT; cdr3_aa: CASSQDPQYSIAGESNTQYF
v_call: TRBV7-9; j_call: TRBJ2-2; clone_size: .; d_call: .; cdr3_nt: TGTGCCAGCAGCCCAACCTCTAGCAGAAGGGCCGGGGAGCTGTTTTTT; cdr3_aa: CASSPTSSRRAGELFF
v_call: TRBV14; j_call: TRBJ2-1; clone_size: .; d_call: TRBD2; cdr3_nt: TGTGCCAGCAGCCAAGGGGTTGGGACTAAGGGCCTCCATGAGCAGTTCTTC; cdr3_aa: CASSQGVGTKGLHEQFF
v_call: TRBV6-4; j_call: TRBJ1-1; clone_size: .; d_call: .; cdr3_nt: TGTGCCAGCAGTGTTGACGGAGCTGCCACTGAAGCTTTCTTT; cdr3_aa: CASSVDGAATEAFF
v_call: TRBV27; j_call: TRBJ1-6; clone_size: .; d_call: .; cdr3_nt: TGTGCCAGCAGTTTATGGGCCTTCCGGGGAGGTTCACCCCTCCACTTT; cdr3_aa: CASSLWAFRGGSPLHF
v_call: TRBV10-3; j_call: TRBJ1-2; clone_size: .; d_call: .; cdr3_nt: TGTGCCATCAGGGAGATTTACAGGGATCGAGGCTACACCTTC; cdr3_aa: CAIREIYRDRGYTF
v_call: TRBV5-6; j_call: TRBJ2-7; clone_size: .; d_call: .; cdr3_nt: TGTGCCAGCAGCTTAGGAGACGGATTCTACGAGCAGTACTTC; cdr3_aa: CASSLGDGFYEQYF
v_call: TRBV30; j_call: TRBJ1-5; clone_size: once; d_call: .; cdr3_nt: TGTGCCTGGAGCGCCGGTGGCAATCAGCCCCAGCATTTT; cdr3_aa: CAWSAGGNQPQHF
v_call: TRBV11-2; j_call: TRBJ2-7; clone_size: .; d_call: TRBD2; cdr3_nt: TGTGCCAGCAGCTTAGCCCTAGCGGACGAGCAGTACTTC; cdr3_aa: CASSLALADEQYF
v_call: TRBV6-6; j_call: TRBJ1-1; clone_size: .; d_call: TRBD1; cdr3_nt: TGTGCCAGCAGTTACGGGACAGGGCAAGACACTGAAGCTTTCTTT; cdr3_aa: CASSYGTGQDTEAFF
v_call: TRBV5-6; j_call: TRBJ2-7; clone_size: .; d_call: TRBD2; cdr3_nt: TGTGCCAGCAGCTTCGGGGGGTTCTACGAGCAGTACTTC; cdr3_aa: CASSFGGFYEQYF
v_call: TRBV4-1; j_call: TRBJ2-3; clone_size: .; d_call: TRBD2; cdr3_nt: TGCGCCAGCAGCCAAGGGGTTAGCGGGGTTGGTACGCAGTATTTT; cdr3_aa: CASSQGVSGVGTQYF
v_call: TRBV7-8; j_call: TRBJ1-1; clone_size: once; d_call: .; cdr3_nt: TGTGCCAGCAGCACTACAGGGTTTAGTCTTGTAGCTTTCTTT; cdr3_aa: CASSTTGFSLVAFF
v_call: TRBV6-5; j_call: TRBJ2-1; clone_size: .; d_call: TRBD1; cdr3_nt: TGTGCCAGCAGTTACTCTACAGGGGCGGTTTTCAATGAGCAGTTCTTC; cdr3_aa: CASSYSTGAVFNEQFF
v_call: TRBV19; j_call: TRBJ2-2; clone_size: .; d_call: .; cdr3_nt: TGTGCCAGTAGTATAGTGCCTTACTCTACCGGGGAGCTGTTTTTT; cdr3_aa: CASSIVPYSTGELFF
v_call: TRBV7-9; j_call: TRBJ1-2; clone_size: .; d_call: TRBD1; cdr3_nt: TGTGCCAGCAGCCCAGGGACAGGGAGCTTCTATGGCTACACCTTC; cdr3_aa: CASSPGTGSFYGYTF
v_call: TRBV6-1; j_call: TRBJ1-2; clone_size: once; d_call: .; cdr3_nt: TGTGCCAGCAGTGAGTTTGGGGCAGGGCATTATGGCTACACCTTC; cdr3_aa: CASSEFGAGHYGYTF
v_call: TRBV28; j_call: TRBJ2-7; clone_size: .; d_call: .; cdr3_nt: TGTGCCAGCAAAACCTCTCGGGACATCTACGAGCAGTACTTC; cdr3_aa: CASKTSRDIYEQYF
v_call: TRBV4-2; j_call: TRBJ2-2; clone_size: .; d_call: .; cdr3_nt: TGTGCCAGCAGCCAAGATACGGCGGAAACGAACACCGGGGAGCTGTTTTTT; cdr3_aa: CASSQDTAETNTGELFF
v_call: TRBV5-6; j_call: TRBJ2-1; clone_size: .; d_call: TRBD1; cdr3_nt: TGTGCCAGCAGCGGGGACAGGGAGGCGGACAATGAGCAGTTCTTC; cdr3_aa: CASSGDREADNEQFF
v_call: TRBV19; j_call: TRBJ2-3; clone_size: .; d_call: .; cdr3_nt: TGTGCCAGTAGTATTGGCCTTTATGGCCCAGATACGCAGTATTTT; cdr3_aa: CASSIGLYGPDTQYF
v_call: TRBV19; j_call: TRBJ1-1; clone_size: .; d_call: TRBD1; cdr3_nt: TGTGCCAGTAGTATAGCCCTGACAGGGATCACTGAAGCTTTCTTT; cdr3_aa: CASSIALTGITEAFF